The 2 T cell receptor beta chains given below trace back to one sample, sequenced in a study of cytomegalovirus exposure and HLA in healthy donors. It was with 60 Vbeta and 13 Jbeta primers that the PCR ran. Produced via immunoSEQ multiplex PCR; TCRdb's table is partial and in-frame only. The profile shows under 150,000 clones, 80% of them singletons. Input material: PBMCs. All receptors come from a male donor in good health and CMV-seronegative.

On this clone: One end of the junction fails to match germline, which may point to a read error. V is TRBV9 and J is TRBJ2-5; 8 bases align to TRBD2. The CDR3 is 15 residues long. Germline-derived CDR1 and CDR2 are SGDLS and YYNGEE. The chain's CDR3 is CASSPRGVEQEAQYF. CDR3 bases: TGTGCCAGCAGTCCGCGGGGGGTCGAACAAGAGGCCCAGTACTTC.

The chain has TRBV12-5 and TRBJ1-6; 9 positions agree with TRBD1. CDR1 is LGHNT and CDR2 is FRNRAP in the germline V gene. This CDR3 is built from 14 residues. V trimming: 10 bases; J trimming: 9 bases; junction bases outside the gene matches: 10. As DNA, the CDR3 is TGTGCTACCCCTCCTGTGACAGGGGGTTCACCCCTCCACTTT. Amino acid sequence: CATPPVTGGSPLHF.